This T cell receptor (beta chain) was observed in a study of T cells in Graves' hyperthyroidism and ophthalmopathy. Study-wide findings and caveats: Most thyroid clonotypes expanded above 0.001 were also detected in blood.

It was RNA transcripts that yielded the amplified TCR beta CDR3 regions. First-round RT-PCR targeting the TCR CDR3 was performed with the HTBI primer set. TCRdb processed the multiplex PCR reads anew with MiXCR; each CDR3 protein has one entry. Here the sample spans about half a million distinct CDR3 sequences, about 16% being singletons. The V and J ends lost 8 bases and 4 bases respectively, with 17 bases between them. Germline assignment: CDR1 LGHDT and CDR2 YNNKEL (reference sequence). The CDR3 has 14 amino acids. Inclusion characteristics of ophthalmopathy patients comprised a Clinical Activity Score of at least 3, a NOSPECS grade of at least 4, and duration under 3 months. Lactation, pregnancy, other autoimmune disease or uncontrolled infection led to exclusion of patients. Each 10 ml fresh peripheral blood draw supplied the PBMCs. This clonotype was seen ten or more times. The antigen remains unidentified.

This TCR derives from a woman aged 25 to 39 with Graves' ophthalmopathy. Sequences were obtained from blood. V and J are TRBV3-1 and TRBJ2-5, with unresolved D. Written as DNA, the CDR3 is TGTGCCAGCTCCCCCCTCATAAAAGCAGAGACCCAGTACTTC. The encoded protein is CASSPLIKAETQYF.